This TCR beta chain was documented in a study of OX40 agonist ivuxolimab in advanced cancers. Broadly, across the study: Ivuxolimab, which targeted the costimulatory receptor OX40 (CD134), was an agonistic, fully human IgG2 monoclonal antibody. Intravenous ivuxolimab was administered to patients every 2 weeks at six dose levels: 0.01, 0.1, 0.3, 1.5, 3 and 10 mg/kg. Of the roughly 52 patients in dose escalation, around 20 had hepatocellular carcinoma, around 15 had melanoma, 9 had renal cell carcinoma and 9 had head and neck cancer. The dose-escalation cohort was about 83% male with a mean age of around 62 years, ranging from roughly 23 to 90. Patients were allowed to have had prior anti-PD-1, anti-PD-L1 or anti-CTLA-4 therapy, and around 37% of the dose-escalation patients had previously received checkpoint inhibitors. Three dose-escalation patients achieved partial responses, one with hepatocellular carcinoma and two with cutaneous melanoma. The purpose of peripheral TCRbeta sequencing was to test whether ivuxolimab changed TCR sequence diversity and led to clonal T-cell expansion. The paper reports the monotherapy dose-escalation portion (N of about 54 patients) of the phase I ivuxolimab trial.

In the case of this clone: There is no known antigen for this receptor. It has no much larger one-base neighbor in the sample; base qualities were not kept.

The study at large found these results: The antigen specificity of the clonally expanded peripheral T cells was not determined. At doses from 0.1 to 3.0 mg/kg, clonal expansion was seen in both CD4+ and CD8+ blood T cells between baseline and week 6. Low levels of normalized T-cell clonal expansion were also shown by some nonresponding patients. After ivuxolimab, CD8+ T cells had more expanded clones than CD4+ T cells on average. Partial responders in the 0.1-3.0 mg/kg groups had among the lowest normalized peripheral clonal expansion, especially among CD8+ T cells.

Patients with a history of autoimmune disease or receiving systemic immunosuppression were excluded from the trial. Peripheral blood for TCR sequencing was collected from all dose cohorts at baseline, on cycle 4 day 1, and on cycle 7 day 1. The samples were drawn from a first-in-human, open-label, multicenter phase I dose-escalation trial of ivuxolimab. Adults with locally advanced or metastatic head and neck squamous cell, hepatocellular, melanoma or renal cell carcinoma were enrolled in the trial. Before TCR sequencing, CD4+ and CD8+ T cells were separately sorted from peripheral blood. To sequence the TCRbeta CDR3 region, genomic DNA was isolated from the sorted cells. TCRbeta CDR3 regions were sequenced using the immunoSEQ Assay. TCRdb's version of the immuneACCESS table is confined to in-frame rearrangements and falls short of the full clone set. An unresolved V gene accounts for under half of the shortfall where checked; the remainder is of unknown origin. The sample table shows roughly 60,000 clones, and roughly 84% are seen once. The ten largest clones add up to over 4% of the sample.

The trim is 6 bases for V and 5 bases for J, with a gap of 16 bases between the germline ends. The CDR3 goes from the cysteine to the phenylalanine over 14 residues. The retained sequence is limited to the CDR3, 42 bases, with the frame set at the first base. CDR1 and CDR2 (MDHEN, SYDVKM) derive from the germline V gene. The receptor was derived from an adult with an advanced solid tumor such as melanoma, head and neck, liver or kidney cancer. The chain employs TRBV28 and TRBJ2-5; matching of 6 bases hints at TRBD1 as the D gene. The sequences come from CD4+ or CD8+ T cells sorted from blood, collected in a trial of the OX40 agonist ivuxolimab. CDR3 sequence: CASRPTGPEETQYF. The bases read TGTGCCAGCAGACCTACAGGGCCAGAGGAGACCCAGTACTTC. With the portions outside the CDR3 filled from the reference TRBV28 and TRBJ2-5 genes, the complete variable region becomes DVKVTQSSRYLVKRTGEKVFLECVQDMDHENMFWYRQDPGLGLRLIYFSYDVKMKEKGDIPEGYSVSREKKERFSLILESASTNQTSMYLCASRPTGPEETQYFGPGTRLLVL.